Listed here are 26 T cell receptor beta chains from one sample, sequenced in a study of blood T cell repertoires in COVID-19. The data were produced by immunoSEQ multiplex PCR, yet TCRdb's version contains in-frame clones alone and is incomplete. The sample carries over 85,000 clones, 75% to 90% recorded once. Sequencing was done on a sample of peripheral blood. The receptors derive from a male donor with acute or convalescent COVID-19.

This chain connects TRBV6-1 to TRBJ1-1, with D perhaps TRBD1 (5 bases). Trimming took off 3 bases at V and 13 bases at J, with 15 bases between the two ends. CDR3 size: 12 residues. Germline CDR1 is MNHNS and CDR2 is SASEGT. The CDR3 DNA reads as TGTGCCAGCAGTGATGGTCCAGGGTTTAGTTTCTTT. It codes for CASSDGPGFSFF.

The chain combines TRBV6-6 with TRBJ2-2; the D gene is possibly TRBD1 (6 bases). V was trimmed by 0 bases and J by 3 bases, leaving 11 bases between them. This CDR3 has 16 amino acids. Per the germline V gene, CDR1 is MNHNY and CDR2 is SVGAGI (reference sequence). CDR3 residues: CASSYSTRGHTGELFF. In DNA form, the CDR3 reads TGTGCCAGCAGTTACTCGACCAGGGGACACACCGGGGAGCTGTTTTTT.

The rearrangement links TRBV2 to TRBJ2-1; 7 positions match TRBD2. The CDR3 is 14 residues long. Looked up from germline, CDR1 is SNHLY and CDR2 is FYNNEI. V was clipped by 4 bases and J by 7 bases; unmatched bases: 7. As DNA, the CDR3 is TGTGCCAGCAGTGCCTGGACTAGTCCAAATGAGCAGTTCTTC. Encoded protein: CASSAWTSPNEQFF.

In DNA form, the CDR3 reads TGTGCCAGCAGTGCCGGGACATGGACGAGCAATCAGCCCCAGCATTTT. Translation: CASSAGTWTSNQPQHF. The V gene is TRBV6-1, the J gene TRBJ1-5, with D possibly TRBD1 on 6 matching bases. The CDR3 spans 16 residues. The V and J ends lost 4 bases and 1 base respectively, with 14 bases between them. Germline CDR1 MNHNS, CDR2 SASEGT.

J is TRBJ1-2 and V is TRBV2, with 8 bases matching TRBD1. V was clipped by 1 base and J by 8 bases; unmatched bases: 3. The CDR3 is made up of 13 amino acids. CDR1 and CDR2 from the germline V gene are SNHLY and FYNNEI. CDR3: CASSEVRGQGYTF. CDR3 DNA sequence: TGTGCCAGCAGTGAAGTCAGGGGGCAGGGCTACACCTTC.

This clone was counted between two and nine times. This chain connects TRBV5-1 to TRBJ1-2; 7 nucleotides agree with TRBD1. CDR1 and CDR2 from the germline V gene are SGHRS and YFSETQ. This CDR3 region has 16 residues. J lost 4 bases, V lost 6 bases, and 15 bases had no gene match. CDR3 nucleotides: TGCGCCAGCACCCTCGACCCCGCAGGGGGAATCTATGGCTACACCTTC. Residues: CASTLDPAGGIYGYTF. The whole variable domain, filled in from reference TRBV5-1 and TRBJ1-2, reads KAGVTQTPRYLIKTRGQQVTLSCSPISGHRSVSWYQQTPGQGLQFLFEYFSETQRNKGNFPGRFSGRQFSNSRSEMNVSTLELGDSALYLCASTLDPAGGIYGYTFGSGTRLTVV.

J is TRBJ2-3 and V is TRBV7-8; 12 bases are shared with TRBD2. Trimming cost V 5 bases and J 0 bases; bases outside gene matches: 9. Germline-derived CDR1 and CDR2 are SGHVS and FQNEAQ. The CDR3 has 18 residues. CDR3 residues: CASSVTSGGATSTDTQYF. CDR3 nucleotides: TGTGCCAGCAGCGTGACTAGCGGGGGAGCCACTAGCACAGATACGCAGTATTTT.

The J gene is TRBJ2-2, the V gene TRBV5-1, with D possibly matching TRBD1 (7 bases). V lost 3 bases, J lost 1 base, and 25 bases lay in between. The CDR3 loop spans 20 amino acids. The germline V gene has CDR1 SGHRS and CDR2 YFSETQ. CDR3 loop: CASSSGSGGLPGGNTGELFF. The CDR3 DNA follows: TGCGCCAGCAGCTCCGGATCCGGGGGATTGCCAGGGGGGAACACCGGGGAGCTGTTTTTT.

To note about this clone: The sample holds other DNA sequences that translate to the same CDR3. This chain links TRBV12-3 or TRBV12-4 with TRBJ1-5; no definite D call. The CDR3 contains 12 residues. Trimming removed 3 bases at V and 5 bases at J, with 5 bases between. CDR3 coding DNA: TGTGCCAGCAGTTTTTCTGATCAGCCCCAGCATTTT. This gives the protein CASSFSDQPQHF.

This clone was counted a few times. V and J are TRBV6-6 and TRBJ1-5, with D perhaps TRBD1 (5 bases). CDR3 length equals 14 residues. Trimming took 0 bases from V and 7 from J, leaving 10 bases between them. CDR1 is MNHNY, CDR2 SVGAGI, per germline (reference sequence). The CDR3 protein is CASSYSGVEQPQHF. The CDR3 coding sequence is TGTGCCAGCAGTTACTCAGGGGTTGAGCAGCCCCAGCATTTT.

This chain uses TRBV7-7 with TRBJ1-1; maybe TRBD1 (5 bases). This CDR3 spans 13 amino acids. Germline CDR1 and CDR2: SSHAT and FNYEAQ (reference sequence). V lost 2 bases and J 7 bases, leaving 11 bases between the germline ends. The CDR3 loop reads CASSLIYGGEAFF. Written as DNA, the CDR3 is TGTGCCAGCAGCTTAATCTACGGGGGTGAAGCTTTCTTT.

Concerning this clone itself: The identical CDR3 is also encoded by other nucleotide sequences in the sample. This sequence joins TRBV7-8 and TRBJ1-2; no firm D call. Trimming cost V 5 bases and J 4 bases, with 11 bases left between them. CDR1 is SGHVS, CDR2 FQNEAQ, per germline. This CDR3 is built from 13 residues. The CDR3, as DNA: TGTGCCAGCAGCCCCCCCGGTCTCTATGGCTACACCTTC. It yields the protein CASSPPGLYGYTF.

The V and J genes are TRBV19 and TRBJ1-1; possibly TRBD1 for D (6 bases). This CDR3 has 16 residues. Trimming pared 10 bases from V and 0 bases from J, leaving 21 bases between. From germline, CDR1 is LNHDA and CDR2 SQIVND (reference sequence). CDR3 nucleotides: TGTGCCACCGGCTCCGCGGGGGGGCGGGTGAACACTGAAGCTTTCTTT. Translating gives CATGSAGGRVNTEAFF.

The J gene is TRBJ2-5, the V gene TRBV7-7, with D possibly TRBD2 on 5 matching bases. The CDR3 consists of 15 residues. Germline CDR1 and CDR2: SSHAT and FNYEAQ (reference sequence). The DNA for the CDR3 is TGTGCACACTCCCGGCTAGCCGGGCCCCAAGAGACCCAGTACTTC. It yields the protein CAHSRLAGPQETQYF.

V is TRBV19 and J is TRBJ2-3, with 7 bases that match TRBD1. V dropped 3 bases and J dropped 5; count of bases not matched to a gene: 5. The CDR3 is made up of 14 amino acids. From germline, CDR1 is LNHDA and CDR2 SQIVND (reference sequence). CDR3 sequence: CASSISRGKDTQYF. As DNA, the CDR3 is TGTGCCAGTAGTATCAGCAGGGGGAAAGATACGCAGTATTTT.

In DNA, the CDR3 is TGTGCCAGCAGCTTAGTTCCGGGACAGGGTATCAACGAGCAGTACTTC. This codes for CASSLVPGQGINEQYF. The genes are TRBV7-2 and TRBJ2-7; TRBD1 matches at 9 bases. V lost 1 base to trimming and J lost 5 bases; unmatched junction nucleotides: 9. CDR1 and CDR2 (germline): SGHTA, FQGNSA. The CDR3 is 16 residues long.

The V gene is TRBV14, the J gene TRBJ2-5; D unresolved. With 6 bases removed from V and 4 bases from J, the gap between germline ends came to 12 bases. Germline values: CDR1 SGHDN, CDR2 FVKESK. This CDR3 comprises 13 residues. CDR3 sequence: CASSSQSRETQYF. CDR3 nucleotides: TGTGCCAGCAGTAGCCAGTCAAGAGAGACCCAGTACTTC.

This chain uses TRBV2 with TRBJ2-1; D possibly corresponds to TRBD1 (6 bases). Trimming pared 9 bases from V and 0 bases from J, leaving 12 bases between. There are 14 residues in the CDR3. Germline-derived CDR1 and CDR2 are SNHLY and FYNNEI. In nucleotides, the CDR3 is TGTGCCAGTAATAGGGGGAGCTCCTACAATGAGCAGTTCTTC. It yields the protein CASNRGSSYNEQFF.

Ten or more counts support this clone. The same CDR3 arises from other DNA sequences in this sample as well. J is TRBJ1-5 and V is TRBV16; weak D call: TRBD1 (5 bases). Trimming took off 0 bases at V and 4 bases at J, with 7 bases between the two ends. Germline lookup yields CDR1 KGHSY and CDR2 FQNENV. This CDR3 region has 14 residues. CDR3 sequence reads: CASSQSGGNQPQHF. The CDR3 bases are TGTGCCAGCAGCCAATCCGGGGGAAATCAGCCCCAGCATTTT.

This chain connects TRBV27 to TRBJ1-5; tentative D call: TRBD1 (5 bases). The germline gives CDR1 MNHEY, CDR2 SMNVEV (reference sequence). V lost 2 bases to trimming and J lost 2 bases, with 10 bases between them. The CDR3 has 15 amino acids. Written as DNA, the CDR3 is TGTGCCAGCAGTTTAGTGGGGCGAGGCAATCAGCCCCAGCATTTT. It is translated as CASSLVGRGNQPQHF.

The rearrangement links TRBV18 to TRBJ2-2; the match to TRBD1 covers 9 bases. Germline V lookup: CDR1 KGHSH, CDR2 LQKENI. This CDR3 has 16 amino acids. V shed 4 bases and J 4 bases; nucleotides not matched to a gene: 7. The DNA of the CDR3 is TGTGCCAGCTCACGGGGACAGGGCTCGTTCACCGGGGAGCTGTTTTTT. This sequence encodes CASSRGQGSFTGELFF.

This chain links TRBV11-2 with TRBJ1-6; 8 bases line up with TRBD1. CDR1 is SGHAT, CDR2 FQNNGV, per germline. The CDR3 has 14 amino acids. Trimming took 5 bases from V and 8 from J; bases not matched to a gene: 5. The CDR3 is CASSRTGNDSPLHF. CDR3 bases: TGTGCCAGCAGCAGGACAGGGAATGATTCACCCCTCCACTTT.

The chain has TRBV7-2 and TRBJ2-7; 8 positions agree with TRBD1. The CDR3 loop spans 15 amino acids. Trimming removed 1 base from V and 1 base from J; junction bases left unmatched: 3. Looked up from germline, CDR1 is SGHTA and CDR2 is FQGNSA. In DNA, the CDR3 is TGTGCCAGCAGCTTAGGCAGGGGGCGTTCCTACGAGCAGTACTTC. It yields the protein CASSLGRGRSYEQYF.

The chain joins TRBV19 to TRBJ1-6; 11 bases are a match to TRBD1. Germline lookup yields CDR1 LNHDA and CDR2 SQIVND (reference sequence). This CDR3 is built from 16 residues. Trimming removed 5 bases from V and 9 bases from J; junction bases left unmatched: 9. The CDR3 loop is CASSPKTGTGGSPLHF. Written as DNA, the CDR3 is TGTGCCAGTAGTCCAAAAACCGGGACAGGGGGTTCACCCCTCCACTTT.

The gene calls are TRBV30 and TRBJ1-1; D gene unclear. Trimming removed 2 bases from V and 1 base from J, with 14 bases in between. CDR3 length: 15 residues. Germline CDR1 GTSNPN, CDR2 SVGIG (reference sequence). The CDR3 loop is CAWSSGSAQNTEAFF. The CDR3 nucleotides read TGTGCCTGGAGTTCCGGGTCAGCTCAGAACACTGAAGCTTTCTTT.

The chain carries TRBV5-1 and TRBJ1-5, with 7 bases that match TRBD1. The ends lost 4 bases at V and 3 bases at J; junction bases unmatched: 13. Germline values: CDR1 SGHRS, CDR2 YFSETQ. The CDR3 runs to 17 residues. CDR3 in amino acids: CASSVSKSTGVNQPQHF. The CDR3 region has the DNA TGCGCCAGCAGCGTCTCAAAAAGCACAGGGGTCAATCAGCCCCAGCATTTT.